This T cell receptor (beta chain) was obtained from a study of T cell repertoires in cytomegalovirus infection. Each CDR3 protein is one row after TCRdb ran MiXCR on the reads. The sample carries approximately 470,000 distinct CDR3 sequences, about 39% recorded once. In regard to this clonotype: Its antigen is unidentified.

Trimming cost V 6 bases and J 8 bases, with 8 bases left between them. Germline values: CDR1 ENHRY, CDR2 SYGVKD. The CDR3 consists of 11 residues. The chain uses TRBV10-3 and TRBJ2-1; D gene uncertain. The source material was cultured PBMCs, sampled from culture after CMV antigen stimulation. This TCR was recovered from a human donor in good health (CMV status not recorded). Some clones in this sample may be carry-over from other donors' samples. Here the CDR3 DNA reads TGTGCCATCAGGGCTAGAGATGAGCAGTTCTTC. It encodes CAIRARDEQFF.